The 26 T cell receptor beta chains presented below share a single source sample, sequenced in a study of regulatory T cells in long-lasting Graves disease. iRepertoire HTBI primers and Arm-PCR of CDR3 regions built TCR beta libraries. One entry per CDR3 protein, called by TCRdb with MiXCR from the multiplex PCR reads. The table records fewer than 450,000 distinct CDR3 sequences, approximately 15% of them present only once. Stated time point: newly diagnosed GD, antithyroid drugs for less than 3 months. From PBMCs, RNA was extracted and then used to make the TCR library. The sample was also reused in another study, on T cells in Graves' hyperthyroidism and ophthalmopathy.

The starting material was peripheral blood mononuclear cells (PBMCs), obtained at new diagnosis, from a patient treated with antithyroid drugs. These receptors were collected from a woman aged 40 to 49 with Graves disease.

At least ten counts were recorded for this clonotype. The chain uses TRBV11-3 and TRBJ2-5; tentative D call: TRBD1 (5 bases). The germline V gene has CDR1 SGHNT and CDR2 YENEEA. The germline V and J ends were trimmed by 1 base and 1 base, with 10 bases remaining between them. There are 15 residues in the CDR3. Here the CDR3 DNA reads TGTGCCAGCAGCTTAGCCAGGGCAGTCCAAGAGACCCAGTACTTC. This translates into CASSLARAVQETQYF.

This clonotype has ten or more counts. This chain links TRBV28 with TRBJ2-3; D remains unclear. The germline CDR1 and CDR2 sequences are MDHEN and SYDVKM. The V and J ends lost 2 bases and 6 bases respectively, with 12 bases between them. CDR3 size: 14 residues. This chain's CDR3 is CASSLDTSEDTQYF. DNA of the CDR3: TGTGCCAGCAGTTTAGACACCTCAGAGGATACGCAGTATTTT.

This clonotype was detected a few times. The chain uses TRBV20-1 and TRBJ2-5; 8 bases are a match to TRBD2. Germline V lookup: CDR1 DFQATT, CDR2 SNEGSKA (reference sequence). Trimming at V came to 3 bases and at J to 3 bases, leaving 3 bases not matched to a gene. The CDR3 totals 13 residues. CDR3 residues: CSASGTSKETQYF. The CDR3 bases are TGCAGTGCTAGTGGGACTAGTAAAGAGACCCAGTACTTC.

This clonotype has ten or more counts. The genes are TRBV3-1 and TRBJ2-7; 12 nucleotides line up with TRBD2. V dropped 1 base and J dropped 3; count of bases not matched to a gene: 1. The CDR3 has 15 amino acids. CDR1 LGHDT and CDR2 YNNKEL come from the germline V gene (reference sequence). This CDR3 is CASSQGLAGVYEQYF. The CDR3 nucleotides read TGTGCCAGCAGCCAAGGACTAGCGGGAGTCTACGAGCAGTACTTC.

This clonotype was seen ten or more times. This chain joins TRBV28 and TRBJ1-1, with TRBD1 as a possible D gene (5 bases). The ends were cut back, 2 bases at V and 4 bases at J, with 14 bases in the middle. This CDR3 has 15 residues. Germline V gene lookup returns CDR1 MDHEN and CDR2 SYDVKM. The CDR3 DNA follows: TGTGCCAGCAGTTTAGAACTCAGGGATAGCACTGAAGCTTTCTTT. Translating it yields CASSLELRDSTEAFF.

This clonotype was counted a few times. The gene calls are TRBV30 and TRBJ1-1; weak D call: TRBD1 (6 bases). V lost 3 bases, J lost 2 bases, and 10 bases lay in between. Germline loops: CDR1 GTSNPN, CDR2 SVGIG (reference sequence). This CDR3 contains 13 residues. Here the CDR3 reads CAWRGGLNTEAFF. As DNA, the CDR3 is TGTGCCTGGAGAGGGGGGCTAAACACTGAAGCTTTCTTT.

V and J are TRBV12-3 or TRBV12-4 and TRBJ2-3, with 13 bases identical to TRBD2. After removal of 6 bases from V and 6 bases from J, the junction contained 6 bases not matched to a gene. This CDR3 region has 15 residues. This CDR3 reads CASSRTSGSYDTQYF. The CDR3 DNA is TGTGCCAGCAGCCGGACTAGCGGGAGTTACGATACGCAGTATTTT.

Only a few counts were recorded for this clonotype. The chain joins TRBV9 to TRBJ2-1, with D maybe TRBD2 (6 bases). CDR3 length equals 13 residues. Trimming left V 3 bases short and J 5 bases short, with 9 bases between. Germline V CDR1 and CDR2: SGDLS, YYNGEE. The CDR3 bases are TGTGCCAGCAGCGGGACTATTCACAATGAGCAGTTCTTC. Its translation: CASSGTIHNEQFF.

There are many counts of this clonotype. The chain couples TRBV12-5 to TRBJ2-1, with D tentatively TRBD1 (7 bases). CDR3 length: 16 amino acids. Germline assignment: CDR1 LGHNT and CDR2 FRNRAP. V lost 6 bases to trimming and J lost 0 bases, with 15 bases between them. As DNA, the CDR3 is TGTGCTAGTGGCCTGACAGGGAGGAGCTCCTACAATGAGCAGTTCTTC. Protein sequence: CASGLTGRSSYNEQFF.

This clonotype has only a few counts. The rearrangement links TRBV18 to TRBJ2-1, with 11 bases aligning to TRBD2. V lost 3 bases and J lost 10; bases outside the gene matches: 17. Germline V CDR1 and CDR2: KGHSH, LQKENI. The CDR3 runs 18 residues. For the CDR3, the DNA is TGTGCCAGCTCACCCTCCTTCCCCACCCTAGCGGGAGGAGACGAGCAGTTCTTC. It yields the protein CASSPSFPTLAGGDEQFF.

This rearrangement joins TRBV7-6 to TRBJ2-1, with TRBD2 matching 16 bases. Trimming took 4 bases from V and 6 from J; bases not matched to a gene: 18. Looked up from germline, CDR1 is SGHVS and CDR2 is FNYEAQ. The CDR3 has 21 residues. CDR3 sequence (DNA): TGTGCCAGCAGCTCATCGAGGGGGGGACTAGCGGGAGGGGAAGTTAGCAATGAGCAGTTCTTC. It codes for CASSSSRGGLAGGEVSNEQFF.

This clonotype was seen ten or more times. This rearrangement joins TRBV3-1 to TRBJ1-6, with a possible D match to TRBD1 (6 bases). The germline V gene has CDR1 LGHDT and CDR2 YNNKEL (reference sequence). The CDR3 length is 14 residues. V gave up 5 bases and J gave up 8 bases, with 13 bases separating them. In DNA, the CDR3 is TGTGCCAGCAGCGCGGGGGGGCTGGATTCACCCCTCCACTTT. Translation: CASSAGGLDSPLHF.

V usage is TRBV4-1 and J usage is TRBJ1-1; TRBD1 might be the D (6 bases). The CDR3 contains 12 residues. From germline, CDR1 is MGHRA and CDR2 YSYEKL. The germline V and J ends were trimmed by 3 bases and 7 bases, with 9 bases remaining between them. The CDR3 DNA is TGCGCCAGCAGCCAGGGACATCTTGAAGCTTTCTTT. The encoded protein is CASSQGHLEAFF.

This clonotype occurred many times. The chain is built from TRBV10-2 and TRBJ1-6; 7 bases agree with TRBD1. V trimming: 3 bases; J trimming: 9 bases; junction bases outside the gene matches: 8. The length of the CDR3 is 15 residues. Germline lookup yields CDR1 WSHSY and CDR2 SAAADI. This CDR3 is CASSESGTVSSPLHF. CDR3 sequence (DNA): TGCGCCAGCAGTGAATCTGGGACAGTGAGTTCACCCCTCCACTTT.

This clonotype was recorded many times. This chain's CDR3 is CASSLGGPSTEAFF. DNA for the CDR3: TGTGCCAGCAGTTTAGGAGGCCCCAGCACTGAAGCTTTCTTT. J is TRBJ1-1 and V is TRBV12-3 or TRBV12-4; D gene ambiguous. V was cut by 1 base and J by 4 bases, with 10 bases left in between. The length of the CDR3 is 14 residues.

This clonotype was picked up a small number of times. Possible read error: a much larger clone is one base away. The chain combines TRBV11-1 with TRBJ2-7; possible D gene TRBD2, 5 bases. The CDR3 has 12 amino acids. Germline loops: CDR1 SGHAT, CDR2 FQDESV (reference sequence). In DNA form, the CDR3 reads TGTGCCAGCAGCTTAAGGCGAGAGGGAGCCCCTTTC. Translated: CASSLRREGAPF. The variable domain in full, completed from reference TRBV11-1 and TRBJ2-7, reads EAEVAQSPRYKITEKSQAVAFWCDPISGHATLYWYRQILGQGPELLVQFQDESVVDDSQLPKDRFSAERLKGVDSTLKIQPAELGDSAMYLCASSLRREGAPFGPGTRLTVT.

This clonotype was counted many times. The V gene is TRBV28, the J gene TRBJ1-1; unclear D gene. Germline V gene sequence: CDR1 MDHEN, CDR2 SYDVKM. The V end lost 6 bases, the J end lost 0 bases, and 5 bases lay between the germline ends. The CDR3 is 12 amino acids. In DNA, the CDR3 is TGTGCCAGCAGCACCATGAACACTGAAGCTTTCTTT. This codes for CASSTMNTEAFF. Full variable domain (outside the CDR3, taken from reference TRBV28 and TRBJ1-1): DVKVTQSSRYLVKRTGEKVFLECVQDMDHENMFWYRQDPGLGLRLIYFSYDVKMKEKGDIPEGYSVSREKKERFSLILESASTNQTSMYLCASSTMNTEAFFGQGTRLTVV.

This clonotype was detected many times. The chain carries TRBV28 and TRBJ1-4, with D maybe TRBD1 (6 bases). The CDR3 runs to 15 residues. Germline values: CDR1 MDHEN, CDR2 SYDVKM. The V and J ends lost 7 bases and 3 bases respectively, with 15 bases between them. CDR3 amino acids: CASTIRGAANEKLFF. The CDR3 DNA is TGTGCCAGCACCATCCGGGGGGCCGCTAATGAAAAACTGTTTTTT.

This chain uses TRBV28 with TRBJ2-3, with 12 bases aligning to TRBD2. Germline trimming cut 4 bases from V and 1 base from J; bases unmatched to any gene: 6. CDR1 is MDHEN, CDR2 SYDVKM, per germline. The CDR3 contains 17 residues. The CDR3 reads CASSSSTSGSGTDTQYF. In nucleotides, the CDR3 is TGTGCCAGCAGTTCCTCGACTAGCGGGAGTGGCACAGATACGCAGTATTTT.

This clonotype showed up many times. The genes are TRBV7-2 and TRBJ2-2; 8 nucleotides match TRBD2. Germline loops: CDR1 SGHTA, CDR2 FQGNSA. The CDR3 is 17 residues long. With 1 base clipped from V and 7 bases from J, the junction kept 11 bases outside the gene matches. CDR3 bases: TGTGCCAGCAGCTTAGTCCCGGGGGGGGGCTTTATCGGGGAGCTGTTTTTT. Protein product: CASSLVPGGGFIGELFF.

This clonotype was found many times. V and J are TRBV9 and TRBJ2-2; D not resolved. Trimming pared 8 bases from V and 3 bases from J, leaving 11 bases between. The CDR3 runs 13 residues. The germline V gene encodes CDR1 SGDLS and CDR2 YYNGEE. The CDR3 loop reads CASAYTDTGELFF. The CDR3 DNA sequence: TGTGCCAGTGCCTACACAGACACCGGGGAGCTGTTTTTT.

This clonotype was counted ten times or more. The chain is built from TRBV28 and TRBJ2-2, with 7 positions matching TRBD2. From germline, CDR1 is MDHEN and CDR2 SYDVKM. J gave up 0 bases and V 3 bases, and 4 bases lay outside the gene matches. The CDR3 totals 16 residues. This chain's CDR3 is CASSFYLAANTGELFF. The CDR3 DNA reads TGTGCCAGCAGTTTTTACCTAGCGGCGAACACCGGGGAGCTGTTTTTT.

With regard to this clonotype: This may be a read error, as it is one base from a much larger clone. V and J are TRBV29-1 and TRBJ2-1; 7 positions match TRBD1. CDR3 size: 12 residues. Germline CDR1 SQVTM, CDR2 ANQGSEA. CDR3: CSDRTGYNGQFF. The CDR3 bases are TGCAGCGACCGGACAGGCTACAATGGGCAGTTCTTC.

The sample holds many counts of this clonotype. The chain combines TRBV3-1 with TRBJ2-1; 13 positions match TRBD2. The trim removed 2 bases at V and 0 bases at J, leaving 1 base unmatched. This CDR3 contains 17 residues. Germline V CDR1 and CDR2: LGHDT, YNNKEL (reference sequence). The CDR3 nucleotides are TGTGCCAGCAGCCAATGGACTAGCGGGAGCTCCTACAATGAGCAGTTCTTC. Its translation is CASSQWTSGSSYNEQFF.

This clonotype was counted ten times or more. The V and J genes are TRBV20-1 and TRBJ2-3; 7 nucleotides match TRBD2. V gave up 1 base and J gave up 8 bases; unmatched junction bases: 6. This CDR3 contains 13 residues. Per germline, CDR1 DFQATT and CDR2 SNEGSKA (reference sequence). This chain's CDR3 is CSARVRTSPTQYF. For the CDR3, the DNA is TGCAGTGCTAGAGTCCGGACTAGTCCTACGCAGTATTTT.

This clonotype was observed many times. CDR3 sequence reads: CASGQGQTPLHF. Written as DNA, the CDR3 is TGCGCCAGCGGACAGGGACAAACACCCCTCCACTTT. The V call is TRBV10-2, the J call TRBJ1-6, with 8 bases matching TRBD1. The V gene end was trimmed by 8 bases and the J gene end by 11 bases; junction bases not matched to a gene: 5. The CDR3 runs to 12 residues. Germline V gene data show CDR1 as WSHSY and CDR2 as SAAADI.